Listed below are T cell receptor beta chains from one sample, sequenced in a study of blood T cell repertoires in COVID-19. Clones were sequenced by immunoSEQ multiplex PCR, and TCRdb holds only the in-frame ones, with some missing. The sample carries 250,000 to 300,000 clones, 75% to 90% recorded once. The sequenced material came from peripheral blood. The origin of the receptors is a woman aged 25 to 39 with active or convalescent COVID-19. Both conserved end residues are part of each CDR3. Fields, in order: V gene, D gene, clone size, J gene, CDR3 protein, CDR3 DNA. D genes are given only for firm matches. Not every row has a clone size; where given, it reads once, few, many or a size class.

V gene: TRBV7-9; D gene: .; clone size: .; J gene: TRBJ2-5; CDR3 protein: CASSSNRETQYF; CDR3 DNA: TGTGCCAGCAGCTCCAACCGGGAGACCCAGTACTTC
V gene: TRBV9; D gene: .; clone size: .; J gene: TRBJ2-7; CDR3 protein: CASSPSRSPYEQYF; CDR3 DNA: TGTGCCAGCAGCCCATCACGGTCCCCCTACGAGCAGTACTTC
V gene: TRBV30; D gene: .; clone size: .; J gene: TRBJ1-1; CDR3 protein: CAWSVRRGESTEAFF; CDR3 DNA: TGTGCCTGGAGTGTACGGAGGGGAGAGAGCACTGAAGCTTTCTTT
V gene: TRBV5-8; D gene: TRBD1; clone size: few; J gene: TRBJ2-7; CDR3 protein: CASSLGTGGINEQYF; CDR3 DNA: TGTGCCAGCAGCCTCGGGACAGGGGGAATTAACGAGCAGTACTTC
V gene: TRBV24-1; D gene: .; clone size: .; J gene: TRBJ1-2; CDR3 protein: CATQGTNYGYTF; CDR3 DNA: TGTGCCACACAGGGCACTAACTATGGCTACACCTTC
V gene: TRBV7-9; D gene: TRBD2; clone size: .; J gene: TRBJ2-2; CDR3 protein: CASSPLAHRTNTGELFF; CDR3 DNA: TGTGCCAGCAGCCCACTAGCGCACAGGACGAACACCGGGGAGCTGTTTTTT
V gene: TRBV6-4; D gene: TRBD2; clone size: .; J gene: TRBJ2-3; CDR3 protein: CASSQTPSGGTQYF; CDR3 DNA: TGTGCCAGCAGTCAAACCCCTAGCGGGGGGACGCAGTATTTT
V gene: TRBV6-2/TRBV6-3; D gene: .; clone size: .; J gene: TRBJ1-6; CDR3 protein: CASSPMKGGSYNSPLHF; CDR3 DNA: TGTGCCAGCAGCCCCATGAAAGGGGGCTCCTATAATTCACCCCTCCACTTT
V gene: TRBV7-9; D gene: .; clone size: .; J gene: TRBJ1-1; CDR3 protein: CASSNNLEGAEAFF; CDR3 DNA: TGTGCCAGCAGTAATAACCTAGAGGGCGCTGAAGCTTTCTTT
V gene: TRBV7-2; D gene: .; clone size: .; J gene: TRBJ2-4; CDR3 protein: CASSPQEGNIQYF; CDR3 DNA: TGTGCCAGCAGCCCCCAGGAGGGAAACATTCAGTACTTC
V gene: TRBV19; D gene: TRBD1; clone size: .; J gene: TRBJ1-1; CDR3 protein: CASGTGRYTEAFF; CDR3 DNA: TGTGCCAGTGGGACAGGTCGATACACTGAAGCTTTCTTT
V gene: TRBV7-2; D gene: TRBD1; clone size: .; J gene: TRBJ2-3; CDR3 protein: CASSLEPPGTGPDTQYF; CDR3 DNA: TGTGCCAGCAGCTTAGAGCCCCCGGGGACAGGGCCAGATACGCAGTATTTT
V gene: TRBV4-3; D gene: TRBD1; clone size: .; J gene: TRBJ2-2; CDR3 protein: CASSRQAQGHGELFF; CDR3 DNA: TGCGCCAGCAGCCGGCAAGCACAGGGGCACGGGGAGCTGTTTTTT
V gene: TRBV3-1/TRBV3-2; D gene: TRBD1; clone size: .; J gene: TRBJ1-2; CDR3 protein: CASSQPTTGVKLSYTF; CDR3 DNA: TGTGCCAGCAGCCAACCAACGACAGGGGTGAAGTTAAGCTACACCTTC
V gene: TRBV19; D gene: TRBD1; clone size: .; J gene: TRBJ1-4; CDR3 protein: CASTRGLNEKLFF; CDR3 DNA: TGTGCCAGTACGAGGGGGCTAAATGAAAAACTGTTTTTT
V gene: TRBV27; D gene: .; clone size: .; J gene: TRBJ2-1; CDR3 protein: CASSRIGEPLANEQFF; CDR3 DNA: TGTGCCAGCAGTAGGATTGGGGAGCCTCTAGCGAATGAGCAGTTCTTC
V gene: TRBV12-3/TRBV12-4; D gene: .; clone size: .; J gene: TRBJ2-4; CDR3 protein: CASSYSGLQYF; CDR3 DNA: TGTGCCAGCAGTTACTCGGGTCTTCAGTACTTC
V gene: TRBV9; D gene: TRBD1; clone size: .; J gene: TRBJ1-5; CDR3 protein: CASSATGVNQPQHF; CDR3 DNA: TGTGCCAGCAGCGCGACAGGGGTCAATCAGCCCCAGCATTTT
V gene: TRBV28; D gene: .; clone size: .; J gene: TRBJ2-7; CDR3 protein: CASISPGGGPYEQYF; CDR3 DNA: TGTGCCAGCATCTCCCCCGGTGGAGGGCCCTACGAGCAGTACTTC
V gene: TRBV19; D gene: TRBD1; clone size: .; J gene: TRBJ2-7; CDR3 protein: CASSRQGDPRQYF; CDR3 DNA: TGTGCCAGTAGTAGACAGGGCGACCCTCGGCAGTACTTC
V gene: TRBV19; D gene: .; clone size: .; J gene: TRBJ1-5; CDR3 protein: CASSLDSTSNQPQHF; CDR3 DNA: TGTGCCAGTAGTCTGGACTCAACTAGCAATCAGCCCCAGCATTTT
V gene: TRBV30; D gene: TRBD1; clone size: .; J gene: TRBJ1-4; CDR3 protein: CAISHRGYNEKLFF; CDR3 DNA: TGTGCCATCTCCCACAGGGGTTATAATGAAAAACTGTTTTTT
V gene: TRBV3-1/TRBV3-2; D gene: TRBD1; clone size: .; J gene: TRBJ2-2; CDR3 protein: CASSLHRGLDTGELFF; CDR3 DNA: TGTGCCAGCAGCCTACACAGGGGTTTGGACACCGGGGAGCTGTTTTTT
V gene: TRBV28; D gene: TRBD1; clone size: .; J gene: TRBJ1-2; CDR3 protein: CASSDGQGYGYTF; CDR3 DNA: TGTGCCAGCAGCGACGGACAGGGATATGGCTACACCTTC
V gene: TRBV24-1; D gene: TRBD2; clone size: .; J gene: TRBJ2-2; CDR3 protein: CATSDPSGGAANTGELFF; CDR3 DNA: TGTGCCACCAGTGATCCTAGCGGGGGCGCGGCGAACACCGGGGAGCTGTTTTTT
V gene: TRBV30; D gene: TRBD1; clone size: .; J gene: TRBJ2-7; CDR3 protein: CAWNPGQGTEQYF; CDR3 DNA: TGTGCCTGGAACCCGGGACAGGGGACCGAGCAGTACTTC
V gene: TRBV7-2; D gene: TRBD1; clone size: .; J gene: TRBJ1-2; CDR3 protein: CASSERQGTVNGYTF; CDR3 DNA: TGTGCCAGCAGCGAAAGACAGGGGACGGTTAATGGCTACACCTTC
V gene: TRBV24-1; D gene: TRBD1; clone size: once; J gene: TRBJ2-1; CDR3 protein: CATSDSRQGSYNEQFF; CDR3 DNA: TGTGCCACCAGTGATTCCCGACAGGGTTCCTACAATGAGCAGTTCTTC
V gene: TRBV2; D gene: TRBD1; clone size: .; J gene: TRBJ2-3; CDR3 protein: CASSDRAGGVTDTQYF; CDR3 DNA: TGTGCCAGCAGTGACCGGGCAGGGGGAGTCACAGATACGCAGTATTTT
V gene: TRBV27; D gene: TRBD2; clone size: .; J gene: TRBJ2-1; CDR3 protein: CASSLSPAGGKQFF; CDR3 DNA: TGTGCCAGCAGTTTAAGTCCAGCGGGGGGAAAGCAGTTCTTC
V gene: TRBV3-1/TRBV3-2; D gene: .; clone size: few; J gene: TRBJ1-1; CDR3 protein: CASSQEGGWTEAFF; CDR3 DNA: TGTGCCAGCAGCCAAGAGGGGGGTTGGACTGAAGCTTTCTTT
V gene: TRBV7-2; D gene: .; clone size: few; J gene: TRBJ1-1; CDR3 protein: CASREQVQNTEAFF; CDR3 DNA: TGTGCCAGCAGGGAACAGGTTCAGAACACTGAAGCTTTCTTT
V gene: TRBV7-9; D gene: .; clone size: .; J gene: TRBJ2-7; CDR3 protein: CATVGGGAYEQYF; CDR3 DNA: TGTGCCACCGTTGGTGGGGGGGCTTACGAGCAGTACTTC
V gene: TRBV29-1; D gene: TRBD1; clone size: .; J gene: TRBJ1-2; CDR3 protein: CSVVEQGDGYTF; CDR3 DNA: TGCAGCGTTGTCGAACAGGGGGATGGCTACACCTTC
V gene: TRBV11-3; D gene: TRBD1; clone size: few; J gene: TRBJ1-1; CDR3 protein: CASSLGHEGADAEAFF; CDR3 DNA: TGTGCCAGCAGCTTAGGTCATGAGGGGGCAGACGCTGAAGCTTTCTTT
V gene: TRBV3-1/TRBV3-2; D gene: TRBD2; clone size: .; J gene: TRBJ2-5; CDR3 protein: CASSQESYRSLRGGETQYF; CDR3 DNA: TGTGCCAGCAGCCAAGAGTCGTACCGGTCTTTGCGGGGGGGAGAGACCCAGTACTTC
V gene: TRBV5-1; D gene: TRBD2; clone size: .; J gene: TRBJ2-3; CDR3 protein: CASSLEGGGASDTQYF; CDR3 DNA: TGCGCCAGCAGCTTGGAGGGCGGGGGGGCCTCAGATACGCAGTATTTT
V gene: TRBV9; D gene: .; clone size: .; J gene: TRBJ1-2; CDR3 protein: CASSVEAGNYGYTF; CDR3 DNA: TGTGCCAGCAGCGTAGAGGCGGGGAACTATGGCTACACCTTC
V gene: TRBV7-2; D gene: TRBD1; clone size: .; J gene: TRBJ2-6; CDR3 protein: CASSLGWDRGPGANVLTF; CDR3 DNA: TGTGCCAGCAGCTTAGGATGGGACAGGGGGCCTGGGGCCAACGTCCTGACTTTC
V gene: TRBV5-1; D gene: .; clone size: .; J gene: TRBJ2-7; CDR3 protein: CASSLRGGRNYEQYF; CDR3 DNA: TGCGCCAGCAGCTTAAGGGGGGGCCGGAACTACGAGCAGTACTTC
V gene: TRBV5-1; D gene: TRBD1; clone size: .; J gene: TRBJ1-2; CDR3 protein: CASSVDREFGYTF; CDR3 DNA: TGCGCCAGCAGCGTCGACAGGGAATTCGGCTACACCTTC
V gene: TRBV19; D gene: .; clone size: .; J gene: TRBJ1-6; CDR3 protein: CASSIGLRGSPLHF; CDR3 DNA: TGTGCCAGTAGTATCGGGCTGCGGGGGTCACCCCTCCACTTT
V gene: TRBV9; D gene: TRBD1; clone size: .; J gene: TRBJ2-7; CDR3 protein: CASSVEGTASYEQYF; CDR3 DNA: TGTGCCAGCAGCGTAGAAGGGACAGCCTCCTACGAGCAGTACTTC
V gene: TRBV28; D gene: .; clone size: .; J gene: TRBJ1-2; CDR3 protein: CATHSDGEGSYGYTF; CDR3 DNA: TGTGCCACCCATTCGGATGGGGAGGGGAGTTATGGCTACACCTTC
V gene: TRBV5-1; D gene: .; clone size: .; J gene: TRBJ1-5; CDR3 protein: CASSFGQNQPQHF; CDR3 DNA: TGCGCCAGCAGCTTCGGACAGAATCAGCCCCAGCATTTT
V gene: TRBV7-2; D gene: .; clone size: .; J gene: TRBJ1-5; CDR3 protein: CASSPYGGQPQHF; CDR3 DNA: TGTGCCAGCAGCCCCTACGGGGGTCAGCCCCAGCATTTT
V gene: TRBV7-2; D gene: .; clone size: few; J gene: TRBJ1-2; CDR3 protein: CASSLALGGYGYTF; CDR3 DNA: TGTGCCAGCAGCTTAGCGCTTGGCGGCTATGGCTACACCTTC
V gene: TRBV19; D gene: TRBD1; clone size: .; J gene: TRBJ1-1; CDR3 protein: CASSLEGAGEAFF; CDR3 DNA: TGTGCCAGTAGTCTCGAGGGGGCGGGTGAAGCTTTCTTT
V gene: TRBV24-1; D gene: .; clone size: .; J gene: TRBJ2-3; CDR3 protein: CATSDPGGGEADTQYF; CDR3 DNA: TGTGCCACCAGTGACCCCGGGGGAGGAGAGGCAGATACGCAGTATTTT
V gene: TRBV3-1/TRBV3-2; D gene: TRBD1; clone size: once; J gene: TRBJ1-1; CDR3 protein: CASSGRDRGNTEAFF; CDR3 DNA: TGTGCCAGCAGCGGCAGGGACAGGGGAAACACTGAAGCTTTCTTT
V gene: TRBV4-3; D gene: .; clone size: .; J gene: TRBJ1-1; CDR3 protein: CASSQGADNTEAFF; CDR3 DNA: TGCGCCAGCAGCCAAGGGGCAGACAACACTGAAGCTTTCTTT
V gene: TRBV5-6; D gene: TRBD2; clone size: .; J gene: TRBJ2-5; CDR3 protein: CASSLRRGAQETQYF; CDR3 DNA: TGTGCCAGCAGCTTACGGCGGGGGGCTCAAGAGACCCAGTACTTC
V gene: TRBV6-4; D gene: TRBD1; clone size: .; J gene: TRBJ2-6; CDR3 protein: CASSPSRQGISGANVLTF; CDR3 DNA: TGTGCCAGCAGCCCAAGTCGACAGGGAATCTCTGGGGCCAACGTCCTGACTTTC
V gene: TRBV5-1; D gene: TRBD1; clone size: .; J gene: TRBJ2-3; CDR3 protein: CASKIQTGPTDTQYF; CDR3 DNA: TGCGCCAGCAAGATTCAGACAGGGCCCACAGATACGCAGTATTTT
V gene: TRBV10-3; D gene: .; clone size: .; J gene: TRBJ2-2; CDR3 protein: CAISEGGNGELFF; CDR3 DNA: TGTGCCATCAGTGAAGGAGGGAACGGGGAGCTGTTTTTT